The 21 T cell receptor beta chains below come from one sample, sequenced in a study of blood T cell repertoires in COVID-19. The protocol was immunoSEQ multiplex PCR, while the TCRdb copy is restricted to in-frame clones and leaves out a portion. Of approximately 450,000 clones listed, 85% to 90% are singletons. Sequences were obtained from PBMCs or T cells enriched from blood (not recorded which). The receptors derive from a man under 40 who had recovered from COVID-19.

J is TRBJ2-3 and V is TRBV4-1, with D possibly being TRBD1 (5 bases). V lost 4 bases to trimming and J lost 5 bases, with 16 bases between them. The CDR3 is made up of 15 amino acids. Germline CDR1 reads MGHRA; CDR2 reads YSYEKL. The CDR3 sequence: CASSLGPTRGDTQYF. The CDR3 DNA reads TGCGCCAGCAGCCTTGGACCGACAAGGGGAGATACGCAGTATTTT.

This chain connects TRBV6-4 to TRBJ2-6; D remains ambiguous. Germline assignment: CDR1 MRHNA and CDR2 SNTAGT. The V and J ends lost 5 bases and 2 bases respectively, with 10 bases between them. The CDR3 covers 15 residues. The CDR3: CASSSSSPGANVLTF. The CDR3 DNA sequence: TGTGCCAGCAGTTCGTCTTCCCCTGGGGCCAACGTCCTGACTTTC.

The rearrangement joins TRBV5-4 to TRBJ2-3; 7 bases agree with TRBD1. This CDR3 region has 15 residues. CDR1 is SGHNT and CDR2 is YYREEE in the germline V gene (reference sequence). With V trimmed by 0 bases and J by 0 bases, 1 base remained unmatched. CDR3 sequence: CASSLEGASTDTQYF. CDR3 sequence (DNA): TGTGCCAGCAGCTTGGAGGGGGCGAGCACAGATACGCAGTATTTT.

The chain recombines TRBV5-1 with TRBJ2-5; D is ambiguous. Looked up from germline, CDR1 is SGHRS and CDR2 is YFSETQ. The V and J ends lost 0 bases and 2 bases respectively, with 8 bases between them. The CDR3 runs 14 residues. In DNA form, the CDR3 reads TGCGCCAGCAGCTTGGGCGTTGGTCAAGAGACCCAGTACTTC. Protein sequence: CASSLGVGQETQYF.

This rearrangement joins TRBV5-6 to TRBJ2-7, with 7 bases lining up with TRBD1. Germline V gives CDR1 SGHDT, CDR2 YYEEEE. Trimming cost V 1 base and J 4 bases; bases outside gene matches: 5. This CDR3 has 14 residues. CDR3 nucleotide sequence: TGTGCCAGCAGCTTGACAGGGGAAATTTACGAGCAGTACTTC. As protein: CASSLTGEIYEQYF.

The chain is built from TRBV7-9 and TRBJ2-1; no reliable D call. This CDR3 contains 11 residues. V lost 6 bases to trimming and J lost 9 bases, with 9 bases between them. Germline V CDR1 and CDR2: SEHNR, FQNEAQ (reference sequence). CDR3 nucleotide sequence: TGTGCCAGCAGTTCTACCGGTGAGCAGTTCTTC. Translation gives CASSSTGEQFF.

This clone was detected only once. This chain joins TRBV28 and TRBJ2-1, with 10 bases that match TRBD2. With 8 bases clipped from V and 4 bases from J, the junction kept 2 bases outside the gene matches. The germline CDR1 and CDR2 sequences are MDHEN and SYDVKM. The CDR3 is 13 residues long. For the CDR3, the DNA is TGTGCCAGCCTACTAGCGGGATACAATGAGCAGTTCTTC. Its translation: CASLLAGYNEQFF.

The chain links TRBV6-1 to TRBJ2-5; 7 nucleotides line up with TRBD1. The CDR3 has 13 residues. After removal of 2 bases from V and 12 bases from J, the junction contained 9 bases not matched to a gene. From germline, CDR1 is MNHNS and CDR2 SASEGT. The DNA of the CDR3 is TGTGCCAGCAGTGAATATCGTGAGGGGGCGGAGTACTTC. Its protein is CASSEYREGAEYF.

The gene calls are TRBV28 and TRBJ2-1; 10 nucleotides match TRBD2. From germline, CDR1 is MDHEN and CDR2 SYDVKM. The CDR3 contains 17 residues. The trim removed 6 bases at V and 3 bases at J, leaving 11 bases unmatched. CDR3 nucleotides: TGTGCCAGCAGCCTAGGCGCTAGCGGGAGACACTACAATGAGCAGTTCTTC. This translates into CASSLGASGRHYNEQFF.

The chain links TRBV6-5 to TRBJ2-7; 7 positions match TRBD2. Trimming cost V 0 bases and J 6 bases; bases outside gene matches: 8. CDR3 length: 15 residues. Germline V CDR1 and CDR2: MNHEY, SVGAGI. For the CDR3, the DNA is TGTGCCAGCAGTTACTCTTTAAAGCGGGATCGCGAGCAGTACTTC. This codes for CASSYSLKRDREQYF.

As for this clone: A junction end diverges from the germline sequence, so it may reflect a read error. V and J are TRBV7-7 and TRBJ2-1; TRBD2 matches 15 bases. The CDR3 has 17 amino acids. Germline V CDR1 and CDR2: SSHAT, FNYEAQ (reference sequence). CDR3 residues: CASSSGLAGGVYNEQFF. CDR3 sequence (DNA): TGTGCTAGCAGCTCGGGACTAGCGGGAGGTGTTTACAATGAGCAGTTCTTC.

The chain employs TRBV11-2 and TRBJ2-1; 8 bases align to TRBD2. Germline V gives CDR1 SGHAT, CDR2 FQNNGV. The CDR3 has 18 residues. The V gene end was trimmed by 4 bases and the J gene end by 8 bases; junction bases not matched to a gene: 19. The CDR3 sequence is CASSSIMVSGRADYEQFF. CDR3 nucleotide sequence: TGTGCCAGCAGCTCGATTATGGTGTCCGGGAGGGCCGACTATGAGCAGTTCTTC.

The chain carries TRBV5-1 and TRBJ2-3, with D possibly matching TRBD1 (5 bases). Trimming stripped 0 bases from V and 1 base from J, with 9 bases between. CDR1 SGHRS and CDR2 YFSETQ come from the germline V gene. The CDR3 spans 15 residues. Here the CDR3 DNA reads TGCGCCAGCAGCTTGGCTTCCAGGGGCACAGATACGCAGTATTTT. This translates into CASSLASRGTDTQYF.

The rearrangement joins TRBV12-3 or TRBV12-4 to TRBJ2-7; D uncertain. V lost 4 bases to trimming and J lost 5 bases, with 6 bases between them. This CDR3 has 11 residues. CDR3 nucleotides: TGTGCCAGCAGTTACCGGGACGAGCAGTACTTC. Encoded protein: CASSYRDEQYF.

V and J are TRBV30 and TRBJ2-3; 7 nucleotides agree with TRBD2. With 0 bases clipped from V and 1 base from J, the junction kept 1 base outside the gene matches. Germline V CDR1 and CDR2: GTSNPN, SVGIG (reference sequence). The length of the CDR3 is 14 residues. The CDR3 reads CAWSVAGGTDTQYF. CDR3 sequence (DNA): TGTGCCTGGAGTGTTGCGGGAGGCACAGATACGCAGTATTTT.

The J gene is TRBJ1-5, the V gene TRBV19; a possible D gene is TRBD1 (5 bases). CDR3 length: 17 amino acids. CDR1 LNHDA and CDR2 SQIVND come from the germline V gene (reference sequence). V dropped 0 bases and J dropped 1 base, with 13 bases sitting between them. In DNA form, the CDR3 reads TGTGCCAGTAGTATAGATTACGGCAGGGCGAGCAATCAGCCCCAGCATTTT. Protein: CASSIDYGRASNQPQHF. Looking up the rest from reference TRBV19 and TRBJ1-5 gives the full variable domain: DGGITQSPKYLFRKEGQNVTLSCEQNLNHDAMYWYRQDPGQGLRLIYYSQIVNDFQKGDIAEGYSVSREKKESFPLTVTSAQKNPTAFYLCASSIDYGRASNQPQHFGDGTRLSIL.

The chain recombines TRBV6-5 with TRBJ2-7; perhaps TRBD2 as D (5 bases). Germline V gene data show CDR1 as MNHEY and CDR2 as SVGAGI. Trimming cost V 1 base and J 4 bases, with 8 bases left between them. The CDR3 length is 13 residues. The CDR3, as DNA: TGTGCCAGCAGTTACTTCCGGGGATACGAGCAGTACTTC. This translates into CASSYFRGYEQYF.

The chain recombines TRBV11-2 with TRBJ2-3; 11 positions match TRBD2. The CDR3 has 16 residues. Per germline, CDR1 SGHAT and CDR2 FQNNGV. V trimming: 5 bases; J trimming: 5 bases; junction bases outside the gene matches: 9. The CDR3 sequence is CASSQLWGLAEDTQYF. The CDR3 DNA is TGTGCCAGCAGCCAATTATGGGGACTAGCGGAAGATACGCAGTATTTT.

V usage is TRBV5-1 and J usage is TRBJ2-1; D might be TRBD1 (6 bases). Trimming took 4 bases from V and 13 from J, leaving 15 bases between them. Germline V gives CDR1 SGHRS, CDR2 YFSETQ. The CDR3 loop spans 12 amino acids. CDR3 coding DNA: TGCGCCAGCAGCCCCCAGGGGAGAGATCAGTTCTTC. Translation gives CASSPQGRDQFF.

CDR3 protein: CASSQGQALYYGYTF. The DNA for the CDR3 is TGTGCCAGCAGCCAGGGGCAGGCCCTCTACTATGGCTACACCTTC. V usage is TRBV5-5 and J usage is TRBJ1-2; D is perhaps TRBD1 (6 bases). There are 15 residues in the CDR3. The V end lost 4 bases, the J end lost 3 bases, and 16 bases lay between the germline ends. The germline CDR1 and CDR2 sequences are SGHKS and YYEKEE (reference sequence).

The rearrangement joins TRBV5-1 to TRBJ2-7, with 10 positions matching TRBD2. CDR1 and CDR2 from the germline V gene are SGHRS and YFSETQ. V shed 4 bases and J 0 bases; nucleotides not matched to a gene: 19. This CDR3 spans 20 amino acids. For the CDR3, the DNA is TGCGCCAGCAGCGAAGGGTGGGGGTCCGGGACTAGCGCCAACTCCTACGAGCAGTACTTC. It encodes CASSEGWGSGTSANSYEQYF. Full variable domain (rest looked up from reference TRBV5-1 and TRBJ2-7): KAGVTQTPRYLIKTRGQQVTLSCSPISGHRSVSWYQQTPGQGLQFLFEYFSETQRNKGNFPGRFSGRQFSNSRSEMNVSTLELGDSALYLCASSEGWGSGTSANSYEQYFGPGTRLTVT.